This T cell receptor beta chain was sequenced in a study of shared clonotypes between healthy human individuals. Assay used: immunoSEQ multiplex PCR; TCRdb lists only in-frame clones, some missing. The sample gives more than 2 million clones, 90% to 97% of which show up once; roughly 0.13% is in the top ten. Germline assignment: CDR1 LGHNA and CDR2 YSLEER. V dropped 1 base and J dropped 5 bases, with 11 bases sitting between them. The CDR3 totals 14 residues. This clonotype was sampled from a man between 18 and 29 years old in good health. The genes are TRBV4-3 and TRBJ1-1; D may be TRBD1 (5 bases). What was sequenced was naive CD4+ T cells sorted from blood. Documented subset: CD45RA+ positively selected. CDR3 in DNA: TGCGCCAGCAGCCAAGTCAGGGAGGTTACTGAAGCTTTCTTT. It specifies CASSQVREVTEAFF.